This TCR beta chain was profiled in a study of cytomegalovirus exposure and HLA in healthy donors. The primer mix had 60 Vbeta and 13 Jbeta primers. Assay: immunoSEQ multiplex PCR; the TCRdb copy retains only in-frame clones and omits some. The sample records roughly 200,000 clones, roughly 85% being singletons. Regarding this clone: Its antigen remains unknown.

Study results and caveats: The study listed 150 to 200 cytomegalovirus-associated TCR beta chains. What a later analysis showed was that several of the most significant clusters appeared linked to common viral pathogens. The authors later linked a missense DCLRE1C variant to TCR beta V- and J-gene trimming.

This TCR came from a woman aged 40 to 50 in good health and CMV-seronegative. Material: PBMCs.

This CDR3 is CASSRRDRENQPQHF. The DNA for the CDR3 is TGTGCCAGCAGCCGACGAGACAGGGAAAATCAGCCCCAGCATTTT. The rearrangement joins TRBV28 to TRBJ1-5, with 7 positions matching TRBD1. V dropped 6 bases and J dropped 4; count of bases not matched to a gene: 9. The CDR3 has 15 residues. The germline V gene has CDR1 MDHEN and CDR2 SYDVKM.